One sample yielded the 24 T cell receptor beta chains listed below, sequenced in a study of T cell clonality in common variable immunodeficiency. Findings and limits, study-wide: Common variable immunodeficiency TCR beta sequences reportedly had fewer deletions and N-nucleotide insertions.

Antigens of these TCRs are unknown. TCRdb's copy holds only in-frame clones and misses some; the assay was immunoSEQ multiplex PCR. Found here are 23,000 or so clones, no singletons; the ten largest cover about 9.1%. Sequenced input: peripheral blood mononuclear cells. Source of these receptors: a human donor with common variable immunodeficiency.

Incomplete CDR3 DNA: TGTGCCAGTATTCGTGAAAGGGGAAACACTGAA. Protein: CASIRERGNTE. The CDR3 reads in full as CASIRERGNTEAFF. The chain carries TRBV19 and TRBJ1-1, with D maybe TRBD1 (5 bases). Read sequence stops 3 residues before the CDR3 end, and the germline J gene provides the missing end. This CDR3 contains 14 residues. V gave up 7 bases and J gave up 2 bases, with 14 bases separating them. The germline CDR1 and CDR2 sequences are LNHDA and SQIVND (reference sequence).

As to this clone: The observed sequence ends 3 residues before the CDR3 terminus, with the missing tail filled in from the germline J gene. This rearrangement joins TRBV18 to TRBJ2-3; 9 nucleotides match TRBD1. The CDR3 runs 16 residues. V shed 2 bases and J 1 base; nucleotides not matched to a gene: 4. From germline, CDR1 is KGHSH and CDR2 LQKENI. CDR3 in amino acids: CASSPAWTGGTDTQYF. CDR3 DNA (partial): TGTGCCAGCTCACCAGCCTGGACAGGGGGCACAGATACG.

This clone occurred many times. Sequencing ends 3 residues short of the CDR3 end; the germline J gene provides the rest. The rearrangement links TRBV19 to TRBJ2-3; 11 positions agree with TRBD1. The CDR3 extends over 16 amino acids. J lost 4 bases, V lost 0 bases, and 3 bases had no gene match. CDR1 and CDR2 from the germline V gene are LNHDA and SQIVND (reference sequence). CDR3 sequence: CASSIDRTGGADTQYF. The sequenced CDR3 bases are TGTGCCAGTAGTATAGATCGGACAGGGGGCGCAGATACG.

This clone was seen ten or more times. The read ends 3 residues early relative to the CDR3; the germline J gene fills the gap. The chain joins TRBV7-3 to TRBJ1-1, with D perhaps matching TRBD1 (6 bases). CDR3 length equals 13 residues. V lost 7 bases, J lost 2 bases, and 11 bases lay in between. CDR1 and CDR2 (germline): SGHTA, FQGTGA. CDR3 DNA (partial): TGTGCCAGCAAAACAGGGCCCAACACTGAA. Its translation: CASKTGPNTE. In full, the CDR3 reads CASKTGPNTEAFF.

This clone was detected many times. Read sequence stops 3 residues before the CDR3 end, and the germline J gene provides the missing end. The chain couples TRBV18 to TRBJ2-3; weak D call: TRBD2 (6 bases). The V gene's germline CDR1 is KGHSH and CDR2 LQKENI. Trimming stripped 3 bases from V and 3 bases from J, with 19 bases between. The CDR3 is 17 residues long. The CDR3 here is CASSPGRSGRRTDTQYF. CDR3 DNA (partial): TGTGCCAGCTCACCTGGGAGATCGGGGAGGAGAACAGATACG.

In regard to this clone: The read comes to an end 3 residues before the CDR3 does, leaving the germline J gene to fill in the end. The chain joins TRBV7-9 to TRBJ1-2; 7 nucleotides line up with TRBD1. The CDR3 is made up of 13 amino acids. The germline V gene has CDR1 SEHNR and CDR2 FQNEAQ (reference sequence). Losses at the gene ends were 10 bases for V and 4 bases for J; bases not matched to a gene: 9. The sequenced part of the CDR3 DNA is TGTGCCACCCCGGGCCCAGGGGGCTATGGC. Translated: CATPGPGGYG. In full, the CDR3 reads CATPGPGGYGYTF. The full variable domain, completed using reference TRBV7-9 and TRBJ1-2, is DTGVSQNPRHKITKRGQNVTFRCDPISEHNRLYWYRQTLGQGPEFLTYFQNEAQLEKSRLLSDRFSAERPKGSFSTLEIQRTEQGDSAMYLCATPGPGGYGYTFGSGTRLTVV.

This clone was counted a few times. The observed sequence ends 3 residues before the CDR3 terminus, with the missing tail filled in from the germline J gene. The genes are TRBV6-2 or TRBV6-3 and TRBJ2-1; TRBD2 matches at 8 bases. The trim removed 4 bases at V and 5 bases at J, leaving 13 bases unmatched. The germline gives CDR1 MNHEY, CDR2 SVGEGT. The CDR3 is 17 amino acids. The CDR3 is CASSSGLAKYINNEQFF. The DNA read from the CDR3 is TGTGCCAGCAGTTCAGGACTAGCCAAATACATTAACAATGAG.

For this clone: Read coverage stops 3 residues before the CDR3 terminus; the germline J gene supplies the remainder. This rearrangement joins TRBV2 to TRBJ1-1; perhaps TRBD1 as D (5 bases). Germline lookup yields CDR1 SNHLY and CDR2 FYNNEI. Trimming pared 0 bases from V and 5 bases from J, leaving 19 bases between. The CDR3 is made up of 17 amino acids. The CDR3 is CASSEALGPGLGTEAFF. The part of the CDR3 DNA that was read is TGTGCCAGCAGTGAAGCGCTGGGGCCGGGATTGGGAACTGAA. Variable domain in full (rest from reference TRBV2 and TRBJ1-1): EPEVTQTPSHQVTQMGQEVILRCVPISNHLYFYWYRQILGQKVEFLVSFYNNEISEKSEIFDDQFSVERPDGSNFTLKIRSTKLEDSAMYFCASSEALGPGLGTEAFFGQGTRLTVV.

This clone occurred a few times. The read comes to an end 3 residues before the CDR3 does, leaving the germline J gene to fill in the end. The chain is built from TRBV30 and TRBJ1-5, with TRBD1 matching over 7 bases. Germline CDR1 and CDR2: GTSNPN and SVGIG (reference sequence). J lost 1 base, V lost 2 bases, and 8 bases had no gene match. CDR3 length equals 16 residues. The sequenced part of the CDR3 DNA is TGTGCCTGGAGTAGACAGGGAATTGGGAGCAATCAGCCC. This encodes CAWSRQGIGSNQP. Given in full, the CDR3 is CAWSRQGIGSNQPQHF.

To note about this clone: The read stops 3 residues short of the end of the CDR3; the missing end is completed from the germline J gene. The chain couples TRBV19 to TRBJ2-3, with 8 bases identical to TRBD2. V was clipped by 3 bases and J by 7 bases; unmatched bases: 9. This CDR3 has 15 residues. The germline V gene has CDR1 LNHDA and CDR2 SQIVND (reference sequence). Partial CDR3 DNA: TGTGCCAGTAGTATCTGGGCGGGGGGATCTAATACG. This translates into CASSIWAGGSNT. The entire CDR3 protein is CASSIWAGGSNTQYF.

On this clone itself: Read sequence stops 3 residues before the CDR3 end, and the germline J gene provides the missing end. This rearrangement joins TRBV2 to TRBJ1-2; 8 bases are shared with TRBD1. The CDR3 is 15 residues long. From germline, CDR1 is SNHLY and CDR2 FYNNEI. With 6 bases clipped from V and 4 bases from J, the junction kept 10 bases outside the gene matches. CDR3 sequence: CASRSGTGRFYGYTF. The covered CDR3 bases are TGTGCCAGCAGGTCCGGGACAGGACGATTCTATGGC.

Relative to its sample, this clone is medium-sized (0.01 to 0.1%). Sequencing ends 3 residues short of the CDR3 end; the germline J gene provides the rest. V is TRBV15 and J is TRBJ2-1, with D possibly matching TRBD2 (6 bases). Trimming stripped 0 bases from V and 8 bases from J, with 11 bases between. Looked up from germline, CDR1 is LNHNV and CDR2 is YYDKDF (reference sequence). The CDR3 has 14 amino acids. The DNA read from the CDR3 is TGTGCCACCAGCAGAGATGGGACGGGGGATGAG. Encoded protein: CATSRDGTGDE. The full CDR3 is CATSRDGTGDEQFF.

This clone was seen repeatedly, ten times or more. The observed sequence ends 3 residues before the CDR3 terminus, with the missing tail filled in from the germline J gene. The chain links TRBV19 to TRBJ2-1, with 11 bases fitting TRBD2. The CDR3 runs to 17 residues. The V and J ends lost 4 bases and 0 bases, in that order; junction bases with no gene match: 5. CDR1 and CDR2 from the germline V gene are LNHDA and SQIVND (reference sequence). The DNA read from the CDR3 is TGTGCCAGTAGTACCCGACTAGCGGGAAGCTCCTACAATGAG. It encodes CASSTRLAGSSYNE. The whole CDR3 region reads CASSTRLAGSSYNEQFF.

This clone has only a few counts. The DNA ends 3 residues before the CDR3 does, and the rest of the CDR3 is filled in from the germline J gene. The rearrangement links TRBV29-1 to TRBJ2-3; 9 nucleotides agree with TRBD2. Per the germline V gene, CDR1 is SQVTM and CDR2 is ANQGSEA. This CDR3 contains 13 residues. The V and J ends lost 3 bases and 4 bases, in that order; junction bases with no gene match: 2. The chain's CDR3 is CSVDSGGSDTQYF. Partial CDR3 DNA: TGCAGCGTTGATAGCGGGGGATCAGATACG.

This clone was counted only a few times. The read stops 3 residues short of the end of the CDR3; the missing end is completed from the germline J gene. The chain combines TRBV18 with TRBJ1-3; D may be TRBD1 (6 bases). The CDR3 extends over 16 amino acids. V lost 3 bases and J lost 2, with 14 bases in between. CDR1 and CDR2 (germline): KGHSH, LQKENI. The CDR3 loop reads CASSPQPSGAGNTIYF. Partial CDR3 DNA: TGTGCCAGCTCACCCCAACCCTCAGGGGCTGGAAACACC.

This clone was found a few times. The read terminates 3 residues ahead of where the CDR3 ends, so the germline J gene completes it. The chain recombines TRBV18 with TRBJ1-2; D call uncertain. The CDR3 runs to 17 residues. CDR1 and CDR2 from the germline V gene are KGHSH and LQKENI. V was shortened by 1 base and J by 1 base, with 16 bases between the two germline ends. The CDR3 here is CASSPLPTGKSNYGYTF. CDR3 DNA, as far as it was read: TGTGCCAGCTCACCACTCCCGACGGGGAAGAGTAACTATGGC.

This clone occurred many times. The chain's CDR3 is CAWSVGLAMSDTQYF. The part of the CDR3 DNA that was read is TGTGCCTGGAGTGTAGGGCTAGCGATGTCAGATACG. The chain employs TRBV30 and TRBJ2-3; D is perhaps TRBD2 (6 bases). Coverage ceases 3 residues before the CDR3 finishes, and the germline J gene fills in the end. V dropped 0 bases and J dropped 4 bases, with 14 bases sitting between them. This CDR3 contains 15 residues. Germline lookup yields CDR1 GTSNPN and CDR2 SVGIG (reference sequence).

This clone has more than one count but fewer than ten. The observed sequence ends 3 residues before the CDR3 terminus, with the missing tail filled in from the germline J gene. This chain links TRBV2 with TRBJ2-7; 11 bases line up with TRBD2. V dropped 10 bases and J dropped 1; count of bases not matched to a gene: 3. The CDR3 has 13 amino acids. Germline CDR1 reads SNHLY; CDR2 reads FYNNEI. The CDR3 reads CANRTSGSYEQYF. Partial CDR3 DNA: TGTGCCAACCGGACTAGCGGGTCCTACGAG. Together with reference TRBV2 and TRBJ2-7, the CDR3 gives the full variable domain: EPEVTQTPSHQVTQMGQEVILRCVPISNHLYFYWYRQILGQKVEFLVSFYNNEISEKSEIFDDQFSVERPDGSNFTLKIRSTKLEDSAMYFCANRTSGSYEQYFGPGTRLTVT.

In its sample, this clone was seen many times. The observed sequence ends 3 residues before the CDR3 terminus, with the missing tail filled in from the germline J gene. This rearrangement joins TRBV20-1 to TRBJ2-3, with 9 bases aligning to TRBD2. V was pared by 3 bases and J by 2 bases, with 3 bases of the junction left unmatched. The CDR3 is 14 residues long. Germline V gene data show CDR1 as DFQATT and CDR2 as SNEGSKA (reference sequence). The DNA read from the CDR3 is TGCAGTGCTAGGGCTAGCGGGACCACAGATACG. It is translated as CSARASGTTDT. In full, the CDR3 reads CSARASGTTDTQYF.

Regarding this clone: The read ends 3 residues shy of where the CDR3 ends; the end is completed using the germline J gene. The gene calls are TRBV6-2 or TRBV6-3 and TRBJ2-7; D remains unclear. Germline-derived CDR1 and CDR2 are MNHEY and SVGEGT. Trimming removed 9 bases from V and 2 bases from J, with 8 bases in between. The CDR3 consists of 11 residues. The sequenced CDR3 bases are TGTGCCAGTAGGGTTACCTACGAG. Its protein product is CASRVTYE. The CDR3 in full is CASRVTYEQYF.

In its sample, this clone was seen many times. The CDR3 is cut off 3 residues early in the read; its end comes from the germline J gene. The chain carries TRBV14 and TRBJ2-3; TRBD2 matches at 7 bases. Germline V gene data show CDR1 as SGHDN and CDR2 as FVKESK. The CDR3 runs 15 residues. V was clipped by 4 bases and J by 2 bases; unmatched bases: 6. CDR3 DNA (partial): TGTGCCAGCAGCCCCCGGGGAGGGTTCACAGATACG. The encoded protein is CASSPRGGFTDT. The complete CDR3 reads CASSPRGGFTDTQYF.

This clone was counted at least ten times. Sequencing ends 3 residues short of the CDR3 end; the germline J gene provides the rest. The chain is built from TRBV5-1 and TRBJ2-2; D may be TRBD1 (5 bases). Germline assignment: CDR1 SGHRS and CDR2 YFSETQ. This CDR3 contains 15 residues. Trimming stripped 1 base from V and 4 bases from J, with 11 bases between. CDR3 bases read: TGCGCCAGCAGCTTGATGCAGGGTGGCACCGGGGAG. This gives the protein CASSLMQGGTGE. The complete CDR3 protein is CASSLMQGGTGELFF.

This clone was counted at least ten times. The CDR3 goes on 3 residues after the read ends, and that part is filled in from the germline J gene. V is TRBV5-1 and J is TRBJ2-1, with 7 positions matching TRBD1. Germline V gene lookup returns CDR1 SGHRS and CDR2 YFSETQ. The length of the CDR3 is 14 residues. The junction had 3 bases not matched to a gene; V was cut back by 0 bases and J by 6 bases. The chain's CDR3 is CASSLGDRSNEQFF. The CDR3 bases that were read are TGCGCCAGCAGCTTGGGGGACAGATCCAATGAG.

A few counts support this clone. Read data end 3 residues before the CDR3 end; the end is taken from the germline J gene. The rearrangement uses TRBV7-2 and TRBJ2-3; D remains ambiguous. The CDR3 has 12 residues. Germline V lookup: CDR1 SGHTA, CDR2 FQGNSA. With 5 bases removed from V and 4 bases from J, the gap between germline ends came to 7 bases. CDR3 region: CASSRSADTQYF. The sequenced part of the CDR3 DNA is TGTGCCAGCAGCCGGAGCGCAGATACG.